Following are 29 T cell receptor beta chains from one sample sequenced in a study of blood T cell repertoires in COVID-19 (TCRdb year 2020). Library creation used the immunoSEQ multiplex PCR assay. The table was pulled from immuneACCESS by TCRdb, which kept in-frame rearrangements only. Such tables lose some clones; where checked, under half of the loss comes from unresolved V genes, and the rest has no known cause. This sample gives some 300,000 clones in total; roughly 86% of them show up just once. The ten largest clones take up 2.9% of the sample. The specimen was PBMCs or T cells enriched from blood (not recorded which). The source of these receptors is a woman aged 45 to 65 who had been exposed to COVID-19.

The V call is TRBV7-2, the J call TRBJ2-7; the D gene is possibly TRBD2 (6 bases). With 1 base removed from V and 7 bases from J, the gap between germline ends came to 17 bases. The CDR3 length is 15 residues. Germline V gene lookup returns CDR1 SGHTA and CDR2 FQGNSA. The CDR3 DNA sequence: TGTGCCAGCAGCTTAGTATGGGACTCACGTCTGGAGCAGTACTTC. It codes for CASSLVWDSRLEQYF.

The sample holds one count of this clone. This rearrangement joins TRBV19 to TRBJ1-5; D is undetermined. The CDR3 loop spans 13 amino acids. CDR1 LNHDA and CDR2 SQIVND come from the germline V gene (reference sequence). V was trimmed by 0 bases and J by 4 bases, leaving 4 bases between them. CDR3 in DNA: TGTGCCAGTAGTATAGACAAAAATCAGCCCCAGCATTTT. This encodes CASSIDKNQPQHF. Complete variable domain (other parts from reference TRBV19 and TRBJ1-5): DGGITQSPKYLFRKEGQNVTLSCEQNLNHDAMYWYRQDPGQGLRLIYYSQIVNDFQKGDIAEGYSVSREKKESFPLTVTSAQKNPTAFYLCASSIDKNQPQHFGDGTRLSIL.

The V and J genes are TRBV10-2 and TRBJ2-3, with TRBD2 matching over 8 bases. In germline, CDR1 is WSHSY, CDR2 SAAADI. Unmatched junction bases numbered 11, after V lost 6 bases and J lost 6 bases. The CDR3 runs 15 residues. This chain's CDR3 is CASSPNGGDIDTQYF. The CDR3 DNA follows: TGCGCCAGCAGCCCCAACGGGGGGGATATTGATACGCAGTATTTT.

Turning to this clone: Other DNA sequences from this sample encode an identical CDR3 as well. The genes are TRBV5-1 and TRBJ2-7; a possible D gene is TRBD1 (7 bases). V was pared by 7 bases and J by 7 bases, with 15 bases between. Per germline, CDR1 SGHRS and CDR2 YFSETQ. This CDR3 has 12 amino acids. CDR3 residues: CASSQGGSEQYF. The CDR3 DNA follows: TGCGCCAGCTCTCAGGGGGGCAGTGAGCAGTACTTC. The full variable domain, completed using reference TRBV5-1 and TRBJ2-7, is KAGVTQTPRYLIKTRGQQVTLSCSPISGHRSVSWYQQTPGQGLQFLFEYFSETQRNKGNFPGRFSGRQFSNSRSEMNVSTLELGDSALYLCASSQGGSEQYFGPGTRLTVT.

V is TRBV2 and J is TRBJ1-6; a possible D gene is TRBD1 (6 bases). This CDR3 contains 15 residues. Trimming removed 5 bases from V and 2 bases from J, with 10 bases in between. Germline CDR1 and CDR2: SNHLY and FYNNEI. CDR3 coding DNA: TGTGCCAGCAGTATAAGGACAGCCTATAATTCACCCCTCCACTTT. The encoded protein is CASSIRTAYNSPLHF.

The V gene is TRBV3-1 (or the pseudogene TRBV3-2), the J gene TRBJ1-6; D is possibly TRBD1 (5 bases). The germline CDR1 and CDR2 sequences are LGHDT and YNNKEL (reference sequence). The CDR3 covers 13 residues. Between the trimmed V and J ends, which lost 4 bases and 8 bases, there was a span of 9 bases. As DNA, the CDR3 is TGTGCCAGCAGCCTCCTCAGGGATTCACCCCTCCACTTT. This codes for CASSLLRDSPLHF.

Only one count was recorded for this clone. The chain couples TRBV6-5 to TRBJ2-3, with 14 bases aligning to TRBD2. Germline CDR1 MNHEY, CDR2 SVGAGI. The CDR3 length is 14 residues. V lost 5 bases to trimming and J lost 14 bases; unmatched junction nucleotides: 9. CDR3 DNA: TGTGCCAGCAGTCTCGGGACTAGCGGGGGCCCACCGTATTTT. It yields the protein CASSLGTSGGPPYF.

The chain joins TRBV29-1 to TRBJ2-3; 8 bases line up with TRBD2. The length of the CDR3 is 15 residues. Trimming removed 7 bases from V and 1 base from J; junction bases left unmatched: 10. Germline CDR1 and CDR2: SQVTM and ANQGSEA. The CDR3 DNA is TGCAGCGCCCTACCGCCGGGGGGGGGCACAGATACGCAGTATTTT. It encodes CSALPPGGGTDTQYF.

CDR3 residues: CASSPPQTGQGADEAFF. As DNA, the CDR3 is TGTGCCAGCAGCCCCCCCCAAACCGGACAGGGGGCCGATGAAGCTTTCTTT. The chain uses TRBV4-2 and TRBJ1-1; 11 bases are a match to TRBD1. The V gene's germline CDR1 is LGHNA and CDR2 YNFKEQ. CDR3 length: 17 amino acids. Trimming at V came to 4 bases and at J to 7 bases, leaving 14 bases not matched to a gene.

The V and J genes are TRBV30 and TRBJ2-7; 8 nucleotides line up with TRBD1. V gave up 1 base and J gave up 3 bases; unmatched junction bases: 2. The CDR3 consists of 13 residues. Germline V CDR1 and CDR2: GTSNPN, SVGIG (reference sequence). The CDR3 reads CAWSEDRDYEQYF. The CDR3, as DNA: TGTGCCTGGAGTGAGGACAGGGACTACGAGCAGTACTTC.

This rearrangement joins TRBV19 to TRBJ2-2, with D possibly matching TRBD2 (5 bases). Trimming took off 3 bases at V and 4 bases at J, with 9 bases between the two ends. The CDR3 length is 14 residues. Germline-derived CDR1 and CDR2 are LNHDA and SQIVND (reference sequence). The CDR3 region has the DNA TGTGCCAGTAGTATTGTACGGGGCACCGGGGAGCTGTTTTTT. Amino acids: CASSIVRGTGELFF. Using reference TRBV19 and TRBJ2-2 for the parts outside the CDR3, the full variable domain is DGGITQSPKYLFRKEGQNVTLSCEQNLNHDAMYWYRQDPGQGLRLIYYSQIVNDFQKGDIAEGYSVSREKKESFPLTVTSAQKNPTAFYLCASSIVRGTGELFFGEGSRLTVL.

The V and J genes are TRBV5-6 and TRBJ2-2; 8 nucleotides align to TRBD1. The germline V gene has CDR1 SGHDT and CDR2 YYEEEE. Germline trimming cut 5 bases from V and 0 bases from J; bases unmatched to any gene: 3. The CDR3 is 15 residues long. The CDR3 region is CASRKTGANTGELFF. The CDR3 DNA reads TGTGCCAGCAGAAAGACAGGGGCGAACACCGGGGAGCTGTTTTTT. Based on the CDR3 plus reference TRBV5-6 and TRBJ2-2, the full variable domain is DAGVTQSPTHLIKTRGQQVTLRCSPKSGHDTVSWYQQALGQGPQFIFQYYEEEERQRGNFPDRFSGHQFPNYSSELNVNALLLGDSALYLCASRKTGANTGELFFGEGSRLTVL.

This chain links TRBV7-2 with TRBJ1-6, with 7 bases identical to TRBD1. The CDR3 is made up of 15 amino acids. The J segment lost 8 bases and the V segment lost 1 base, leaving 5 bases of the junction unmatched. Germline loops: CDR1 SGHTA, CDR2 FQGNSA. This CDR3 is CASSLGRQGDSPLHF. As DNA, the CDR3 is TGTGCCAGCAGCTTAGGTCGACAGGGAGATTCACCCCTCCACTTT.

The chain carries TRBV7-9 and TRBJ2-7; possible D gene TRBD2, 7 bases. The germline V gene has CDR1 SEHNR and CDR2 FQNEAQ (reference sequence). Trimming shortened V by 0 bases and J by 1 base, and 13 bases separated the two germline ends. This CDR3 comprises 16 residues. The CDR3 nucleotides are TGTGCCAGCAGCTTAGCCCCGGGGGGCCGATCCTACGAGCAGTACTTC. Protein: CASSLAPGGRSYEQYF.

This clone is a singleton in its sample. V and J are TRBV5-1 and TRBJ2-1, with no clear D. Germline-derived CDR1 and CDR2 are SGHRS and YFSETQ. The CDR3 consists of 15 residues. V lost 1 base to trimming and J lost 1 base, with 9 bases between them. The CDR3 reads CASSLSTVSYNEQFF. The DNA of the CDR3 is TGCGCCAGCAGCTTGTCCACGGTTTCCTACAATGAGCAGTTCTTC.

The V call is TRBV5-1, the J call TRBJ2-5, with 8 bases matching TRBD2. This CDR3 is built from 14 residues. The germline V gene has CDR1 SGHRS and CDR2 YFSETQ. The J segment lost 4 bases and the V segment lost 4 bases, leaving 6 bases of the junction unmatched. CDR3: CASSSPTSGETQYF. The CDR3 DNA is TGCGCCAGCAGCAGTCCCACTAGCGGAGAGACCCAGTACTTC.

The sample holds one count of this clone. This chain uses TRBV27 with TRBJ1-3; D call uncertain. The V and J ends lost 2 bases and 4 bases respectively, with 6 bases between them. This CDR3 comprises 13 residues. The V gene's germline CDR1 is MNHEY and CDR2 SMNVEV (reference sequence). The CDR3 region is CASSLTRGNTIYF. Written as DNA, the CDR3 is TGTGCCAGCAGTTTAACAAGAGGAAACACCATATATTTT.

The chain combines TRBV30 with TRBJ1-4; D remains ambiguous. The CDR3 has 15 amino acids. Per germline, CDR1 GTSNPN and CDR2 SVGIG (reference sequence). The germline V and J ends were trimmed by 2 bases and 0 bases, with 10 bases remaining between them. Written as DNA, the CDR3 is TGTGCCTGGAGTACATTGTCTGCAACTAATGAAAAACTGTTTTTT. This encodes CAWSTLSATNEKLFF. The whole variable domain, remainder taken from reference TRBV30 and TRBJ1-4, is SQTIHQWPATLVQPVGSPLSLECTVEGTSNPNLYWYRQAAGRGLQLLFYSVGIGQISSEVPQNLSASRPQDRQFILSSKKLLLSDSGFYLCAWSTLSATNEKLFFGSGTQLSVL.

The chain joins TRBV5-4 to TRBJ2-7; 8 bases line up with TRBD1. The germline V gene encodes CDR1 SGHNT and CDR2 YYREEE (reference sequence). This CDR3 is built from 16 residues. With V trimmed by 3 bases and J by 7 bases, 15 bases remained unmatched. The CDR3 loop is CASSSTQGAIFGEQYF. As DNA, the CDR3 is TGTGCCAGCAGCTCGACCCAGGGGGCTATTTTCGGGGAGCAGTACTTC.

This rearrangement joins TRBV27 to TRBJ1-2; D is perhaps TRBD1 (5 bases). Germline-derived CDR1 and CDR2 are MNHEY and SMNVEV (reference sequence). V gave up 5 bases and J gave up 6 bases, with 19 bases separating them. The CDR3 length is 15 residues. In DNA, the CDR3 is TGTGCCAGCAGTCCATCGCGGGGTATGGGGCATGGCTACACCTTC. It encodes CASSPSRGMGHGYTF.

The V gene is TRBV7-2, the J gene TRBJ1-2, with D uncertain. The CDR3 covers 11 residues. Trimming took 7 bases from V and 8 from J, leaving 11 bases between them. CDR1 is SGHTA, CDR2 FQGNSA, per germline. The CDR3 sequence is CASTPVGGYTF. The CDR3 DNA sequence: TGTGCCAGCACCCCCGTCGGGGGCTACACCTTC. Drawing the rest from reference TRBV7-2 and TRBJ1-2, the complete variable domain is GAGVSQSPSNKVTEKGKDVELRCDPISGHTALYWYRQSLGQGLEFLIYFQGNSAPDKSGLPSDRFSAERTGGSVSTLTIQRTQQEDSAVYLCASTPVGGYTFGSGTRLTVV.

This clone was detected only once. The J gene is TRBJ1-2, the V gene TRBV15; TRBD1 matches at 7 bases. CDR1 and CDR2 from the germline V gene are LNHNV and YYDKDF (reference sequence). V shed 5 bases and J 5 bases; nucleotides not matched to a gene: 11. CDR3 length: 15 amino acids. The DNA of the CDR3 is TGTGCCACCAGCCTACAGGGGAGGAGGGGGTATGGCTACACCTTC. Protein product: CATSLQGRRGYGYTF.

The chain couples TRBV2 to TRBJ2-1, with 7 positions matching TRBD1. V gave up 4 bases and J gave up 2 bases; unmatched junction bases: 11. The CDR3 runs to 17 residues. CDR1 SNHLY and CDR2 FYNNEI come from the germline V gene. CDR3: CASSGSDRNHPYNEQFF. The DNA of the CDR3 is TGTGCCAGCAGTGGATCGGACAGGAATCATCCCTACAATGAGCAGTTCTTC.

The V and J genes are TRBV11-3 and TRBJ2-7; 8 bases fit TRBD1. V shed 1 base and J 3 bases; nucleotides not matched to a gene: 17. This CDR3 comprises 19 residues. The germline V gene encodes CDR1 SGHNT and CDR2 YENEEA. The CDR3 protein is CASSLVRQGNSRRIYEQYF. In nucleotides, the CDR3 is TGTGCCAGCAGCTTAGTCCGACAGGGGAATTCGCGTCGGATCTACGAGCAGTACTTC.

This chain joins TRBV6-5 and TRBJ1-3, with D possibly TRBD1 on 6 matching bases. Trimming removed 6 bases at V and 3 bases at J, with 12 bases between. Looked up from germline, CDR1 is MNHEY and CDR2 is SVGAGI. The CDR3 consists of 14 residues. The DNA of the CDR3 is TGTGCCAGCAGAACGACAGGTGGTGGAAACACCATATATTTT. Its protein is CASRTTGGGNTIYF.

This clone was observed once. The V gene is TRBV10-3, the J gene TRBJ1-1; no reliable D call. Trimming stripped 4 bases from V and 1 base from J, with 10 bases between. This CDR3 region has 14 residues. The V gene's germline CDR1 is ENHRY and CDR2 SYGVKD. The CDR3 sequence: CAISAYSGNTEAFF. The CDR3 DNA reads TGTGCCATCAGTGCCTACAGCGGGAACACTGAAGCTTTCTTT.

The sample holds one count of this clone. V gene TRBV9 combines with J gene TRBJ1-4, with 7 bases that match TRBD1. CDR3 length equals 18 residues. V lost 0 bases and J lost 0; bases outside the gene matches: 8. Germline V gene sequence: CDR1 SGDLS, CDR2 YYNGEE. CDR3 DNA sequence: TGTGCCAGCAGCGTAGACCGGGACAGACCTGCAACTAATGAAAAACTGTTTTTT. Translating gives CASSVDRDRPATNEKLFF.

The genes are TRBV6-2 or TRBV6-3 and TRBJ1-4; a weak D match, TRBD1 (5 bases). Trimming cost V 6 bases and J 3 bases, with 14 bases left between them. The germline V gene has CDR1 MNHEY and CDR2 SVGEGT. The CDR3 sequence is 15 residues long. DNA for the CDR3: TGTGCCAGCAGCAGGCGGGGGATAGCTAATGAAAAACTGTTTTTT. It translates to CASSRRGIANEKLFF.

Remarks on this clone: The same CDR3 can be traced to other DNA sequences in this sample. This chain joins TRBV7-9 and TRBJ1-4; 7 bases line up with TRBD1. The CDR3 is 15 residues long. Germline lookup yields CDR1 SEHNR and CDR2 FQNEAQ (reference sequence). With V trimmed by 1 base and J by 5 bases, 4 bases remained unmatched. For the CDR3, the DNA is TGTGCCAGCAGCTTAGGGACAGGACTGAATGAAAAACTGTTTTTT. As protein: CASSLGTGLNEKLFF.